This T cell receptor (beta chain) appears in the sequencing data of a study of T cells after yellow fever vaccination. Overall study results and limits: Most clones from primary vaccination were detected again post-booster (approximately 97% CD4, about 88% CD8). Sorted repertoires could include abundant contaminating clonotypes from bulk cells.

The germline CDR1 and CDR2 sequences are GTSNPN and SVGIG (reference sequence). The V segment lost 1 base and the J segment 4 bases; nucleotides outside the gene matches: 7. The CDR3 has 15 amino acids. TCRdb fed the 5' RACE reads into MiXCR, producing one record per CDR3 protein. The table has some 600,000 distinct CDR3 sequences, around an eighth seen once. Details on this clonotype: Antigen specificity is unknown.

This material consisted of PBMCs, taken on the day of the yellow fever booster vaccination. The clonotype originates from a man younger than 40 who received the YFV17D yellow fever vaccine. J is TRBJ2-3 and V is TRBV30; 8 positions match TRBD2. In DNA form, the CDR3 reads TGTGCCTGGAGTGGAACGGGAGGGCCGGCAGATACGCAGTATTTT. It encodes CAWSGTGGPADTQYF.